The rows below give T cell receptor beta chains drawn from one sample of a study of blood T cell repertoires in COVID-19. Sequenced by immunoSEQ multiplex PCR; TCRdb stores in-frame clones only, minus some. The sample lists fewer than 80,000 clones; roughly 71% were seen once. The sample was peripheral blood. These receptor sequences come from an elderly woman with acute or convalescent COVID-19. Both conserved end residues are part of each CDR3. The order of the fields is J gene, CDR3 length, D gene, V gene, clone size, CDR3 protein, CDR3 DNA. A D gene is named only where the DNA matches it firmly. Clone size is given for some rows only: seen once, a few or many times, or a class if the clone is expanded.

j_call: TRBJ2-1; cdr3_length: 14; d_call: TRBD1; v_call: TRBV9; clone_size: NA; cdr3_aa: CASSVWDRGPEQFF; cdr3_nt: TGTGCCAGCAGCGTTTGGGACAGAGGGCCTGAGCAGTTCTTC
j_call: TRBJ1-5; cdr3_length: 17; d_call: TRBD1; v_call: TRBV2; clone_size: once; cdr3_aa: CASSGGLGQYSNQPQHF; cdr3_nt: TGTGCCAGCAGTGGGGGTTTGGGACAGTATAGCAATCAGCCCCAGCATTTT
j_call: TRBJ1-2; cdr3_length: 16; d_call: TRBD1; v_call: TRBV6-1; clone_size: NA; cdr3_aa: CASSEALGQAGYGYTF; cdr3_nt: TGTGCCAGCAGTGAAGCTTTAGGACAGGCCGGCTATGGCTACACCTTC
j_call: TRBJ2-3; cdr3_length: 16; d_call: TRBD2; v_call: TRBV6-2/TRBV6-3; clone_size: NA; cdr3_aa: CASSHSGRASTDTQYF; cdr3_nt: TGTGCCAGCAGTCATAGCGGGAGGGCCTCCACAGATACGCAGTATTTT
j_call: TRBJ1-1; cdr3_length: 14; d_call: NA; v_call: TRBV15; clone_size: NA; cdr3_aa: CATSREQGGTEAFF; cdr3_nt: TGTGCCACCAGCAGAGAACAGGGTGGAACTGAAGCTTTCTTT
j_call: TRBJ2-1; cdr3_length: 14; d_call: TRBD1; v_call: TRBV24-1; clone_size: few; cdr3_aa: CATSSWTGRNEQFF; cdr3_nt: TGTGCCACCAGTAGCTGGACAGGAAGAAATGAGCAGTTCTTC
j_call: TRBJ2-7; cdr3_length: 11; d_call: NA; v_call: TRBV28; clone_size: NA; cdr3_aa: CASSSSYEQYF; cdr3_nt: TGTGCCAGCAGTTCCAGCTACGAGCAGTACTTC
j_call: TRBJ2-3; cdr3_length: 15; d_call: NA; v_call: TRBV6-4; clone_size: NA; cdr3_aa: CASSDSTSKTDTQYF; cdr3_nt: TGTGCCAGCAGTGACTCAACGTCTAAAACAGATACGCAGTATTTT
j_call: TRBJ1-5; cdr3_length: 14; d_call: TRBD1; v_call: TRBV28; clone_size: NA; cdr3_aa: CASLGTGGSQPQHF; cdr3_nt: TGTGCCAGCCTTGGGACAGGGGGGTCTCAGCCCCAGCATTTT
j_call: TRBJ1-4; cdr3_length: 14; d_call: NA; v_call: TRBV19; clone_size: NA; cdr3_aa: CASSITGRGEKLFF; cdr3_nt: TGTGCCAGTAGTATAACAGGGAGAGGGGAAAAACTGTTTTTT
j_call: TRBJ1-2; cdr3_length: 16; d_call: NA; v_call: TRBV18; clone_size: NA; cdr3_aa: CASSPSGRGANYGYTF; cdr3_nt: TGTGCCAGCTCACCTAGCGGGAGGGGAGCTAACTATGGCTACACCTTC
j_call: TRBJ2-2; cdr3_length: 15; d_call: TRBD2; v_call: TRBV7-2; clone_size: NA; cdr3_aa: CASRGSGRRTGELFF; cdr3_nt: TGTGCCAGCAGGGGCAGCGGGAGACGGACCGGGGAGCTGTTTTTT
j_call: TRBJ1-1; cdr3_length: 12; d_call: NA; v_call: TRBV6-4; clone_size: NA; cdr3_aa: CASSDSRGKAFF; cdr3_nt: TGTGCCAGCAGTGACTCTCGGGGGAAAGCTTTCTTT
j_call: TRBJ2-7; cdr3_length: 14; d_call: TRBD2; v_call: TRBV9; clone_size: NA; cdr3_aa: CASSVESGRGEQYF; cdr3_nt: TGTGCCAGCAGCGTAGAAAGCGGGAGGGGCGAGCAGTACTTC
j_call: TRBJ2-5; cdr3_length: 14; d_call: TRBD1; v_call: TRBV5-1; clone_size: NA; cdr3_aa: CASQKTGGRETQYF; cdr3_nt: TGCGCCAGCCAGAAGACAGGGGGGCGCGAGACCCAGTACTTC
j_call: TRBJ1-5; cdr3_length: 14; d_call: NA; v_call: TRBV5-6; clone_size: NA; cdr3_aa: CASSLGGHGQPQHF; cdr3_nt: TGTGCCAGCAGCTTGGGGGGACACGGACAGCCCCAGCATTTT
j_call: TRBJ2-5; cdr3_length: 14; d_call: NA; v_call: TRBV4-2; clone_size: once; cdr3_aa: CASSQVLRGETQYF; cdr3_nt: TGTGCCAGCAGCCAAGTTCTCAGAGGGGAGACCCAGTACTTC
j_call: TRBJ2-7; cdr3_length: 14; d_call: NA; v_call: TRBV5-4; clone_size: NA; cdr3_aa: CASSPTTVTYEQYF; cdr3_nt: TGTGCCAGCAGCCCCACAACAGTCACCTACGAGCAGTACTTC
j_call: TRBJ1-2; cdr3_length: 17; d_call: NA; v_call: TRBV21-1; clone_size: NA; cdr3_aa: CASSKVYEDGPGGGYTF; cdr3_nt: TGTGCCAGCAGCAAGGTTTATGAGGACGGCCCAGGGGGGGGCTACACCTTC
j_call: TRBJ2-1; cdr3_length: 14; d_call: NA; v_call: TRBV5-1; clone_size: NA; cdr3_aa: CASSPLYSYNEQFF; cdr3_nt: TGCGCCAGCAGCCCCCTCTACTCCTACAATGAGCAGTTCTTC
j_call: TRBJ1-1; cdr3_length: 14; d_call: NA; v_call: TRBV14; clone_size: NA; cdr3_aa: CASSHTGLGTEAFF; cdr3_nt: TGTGCCAGCAGCCATACAGGGTTAGGCACTGAAGCTTTCTTT
j_call: TRBJ1-2; cdr3_length: 15; d_call: NA; v_call: TRBV27; clone_size: NA; cdr3_aa: CASSDKQGIPYGYTF; cdr3_nt: TGTGCCAGCAGTGACAAACAGGGAATCCCCTATGGCTACACCTTC
j_call: TRBJ2-3; cdr3_length: 12; d_call: NA; v_call: TRBV27; clone_size: NA; cdr3_aa: CASSLSGDTQYF; cdr3_nt: TGTGCCAGCAGTTTATCCGGGGATACGCAGTATTTT
j_call: TRBJ2-7; cdr3_length: 12; d_call: NA; v_call: TRBV5-1; clone_size: once; cdr3_aa: CASRLDSYEQYF; cdr3_nt: TGCGCCAGCAGACTAGATTCCTACGAGCAGTACTTC
j_call: TRBJ2-1; cdr3_length: 11; d_call: TRBD1; v_call: TRBV7-2; clone_size: once; cdr3_aa: CASSMGTDKFF; cdr3_nt: TGTGCCAGCAGCATGGGGACAGACAAGTTCTTC
j_call: TRBJ2-7; cdr3_length: 15; d_call: TRBD1; v_call: TRBV11-3; clone_size: once; cdr3_aa: CASSLAGTGGAEQYF; cdr3_nt: TGTGCCAGCAGCTTAGCCGGGACAGGGGGTGCCGAGCAGTACTTC
j_call: TRBJ2-5; cdr3_length: 14; d_call: TRBD2; v_call: TRBV19; clone_size: NA; cdr3_aa: CASSRAGLIETQYF; cdr3_nt: TGTGCCAGTAGTCGGGCGGGACTAATAGAGACCCAGTACTTC
j_call: TRBJ1-3; cdr3_length: 15; d_call: NA; v_call: TRBV11-3; clone_size: NA; cdr3_aa: CASSYRGGSGNTIYF; cdr3_nt: TGTGCCAGCAGCTATCGCGGGGGCTCTGGAAACACCATATATTTT
j_call: TRBJ2-3; cdr3_length: 16; d_call: TRBD2; v_call: TRBV5-6; clone_size: NA; cdr3_aa: CASSLVGSGRVDTQYF; cdr3_nt: TGTGCCAGCAGCTTGGTTGGTAGCGGGAGGGTAGATACGCAGTATTTT
j_call: TRBJ1-2; cdr3_length: 13; d_call: TRBD1; v_call: TRBV19; clone_size: NA; cdr3_aa: CASSEQGIIGYTF; cdr3_nt: TGTGCCAGTAGCGAACAGGGGATCATTGGCTACACCTTC
j_call: TRBJ2-7; cdr3_length: 14; d_call: NA; v_call: TRBV7-9; clone_size: once; cdr3_aa: CASSLTGAFDEQYF; cdr3_nt: TGTGCCAGCAGCTTAACAGGAGCCTTCGACGAGCAGTACTTC
j_call: TRBJ2-1; cdr3_length: 15; d_call: TRBD2; v_call: TRBV2; clone_size: NA; cdr3_aa: CASSDRTSAYNEQFF; cdr3_nt: TGTGCCAGCAGTGATCGGACTAGCGCCTACAATGAGCAGTTCTTC
j_call: TRBJ2-7; cdr3_length: 15; d_call: NA; v_call: TRBV6-1; clone_size: NA; cdr3_aa: CASSEAASPLYEQYF; cdr3_nt: TGTGCCAGCAGTGAGGCGGCTAGCCCCCTCTACGAGCAGTACTTC
j_call: TRBJ2-7; cdr3_length: 16; d_call: TRBD2; v_call: TRBV28; clone_size: NA; cdr3_aa: CASQTSGRAAGSEQYF; cdr3_nt: TGTGCCAGCCAGACTAGCGGGAGGGCCGCCGGAAGCGAGCAGTACTTC
j_call: TRBJ1-5; cdr3_length: 15; d_call: NA; v_call: TRBV7-2; clone_size: NA; cdr3_aa: CASSLVVNSNQPQHF; cdr3_nt: TGTGCCAGCAGCTTAGTAGTTAATAGCAATCAGCCCCAGCATTTT
j_call: TRBJ1-4; cdr3_length: 16; d_call: NA; v_call: TRBV28; clone_size: NA; cdr3_aa: CASSLPGGAKNEKLFF; cdr3_nt: TGTGCCAGCAGCCTCCCAGGAGGGGCGAAAAATGAAAAACTGTTTTTT
j_call: TRBJ2-3; cdr3_length: 19; d_call: TRBD2; v_call: TRBV24-1; clone_size: NA; cdr3_aa: CATSDPTWTSGSRADTQYF; cdr3_nt: TGTGCCACCAGTGATCCGACCTGGACTAGCGGGAGTAGGGCAGATACGCAGTATTTT
j_call: TRBJ2-7; cdr3_length: 15; d_call: TRBD1; v_call: TRBV5-1; clone_size: NA; cdr3_aa: CASSPRTGGSYEQYF; cdr3_nt: TGCGCCAGCAGCCCGAGGACAGGGGGCAGCTACGAGCAGTACTTC
j_call: TRBJ1-4; cdr3_length: 16; d_call: NA; v_call: TRBV28; clone_size: NA; cdr3_aa: CASSPTGFDTNEKLFF; cdr3_nt: TGTGCCAGCAGCCCTACAGGGTTTGATACTAATGAAAAACTGTTTTTT
j_call: TRBJ1-2; cdr3_length: 11; d_call: NA; v_call: TRBV6-2/TRBV6-3; clone_size: many; cdr3_aa: CASSGGYGYTF; cdr3_nt: TGTGCCAGCAGTGGAGGGTATGGCTACACCTTC
j_call: TRBJ2-1; cdr3_length: 15; d_call: NA; v_call: TRBV3-1/TRBV3-2; clone_size: once; cdr3_aa: CASSQQGIGSNEQFF; cdr3_nt: TGTGCCAGCAGCCAGCAGGGGATTGGTTCCAATGAGCAGTTCTTC
j_call: TRBJ2-7; cdr3_length: 14; d_call: TRBD1; v_call: TRBV6-2/TRBV6-3; clone_size: few; cdr3_aa: CASSDPTGINEQYF; cdr3_nt: TGTGCCAGCAGTGACCCGACAGGGATCAACGAGCAGTACTTC
j_call: TRBJ2-7; cdr3_length: 14; d_call: TRBD1; v_call: TRBV6-5; clone_size: NA; cdr3_aa: CASSSGTGGSEQYF; cdr3_nt: TGTGCCAGCAGCTCCGGGACAGGGGGCAGCGAGCAGTACTTC
j_call: TRBJ1-5; cdr3_length: 15; d_call: NA; v_call: TRBV9; clone_size: NA; cdr3_aa: CASSVAGGSNQPQHF; cdr3_nt: TGTGCCAGCAGCGTAGCTGGGGGGAGCAATCAGCCCCAGCATTTT
j_call: TRBJ1-5; cdr3_length: 16; d_call: TRBD1; v_call: TRBV20-1; clone_size: few; cdr3_aa: CSASGQGRNSNQPQHF; cdr3_nt: TGCAGTGCTAGTGGACAGGGGAGAAATAGCAATCAGCCCCAGCATTTT
j_call: TRBJ2-1; cdr3_length: 16; d_call: TRBD1; v_call: TRBV28; clone_size: NA; cdr3_aa: CASSSFWTGEYNEQFF; cdr3_nt: TGTGCCAGCAGTTCCTTTTGGACAGGGGAATACAATGAGCAGTTCTTC
j_call: TRBJ2-5; cdr3_length: 13; d_call: NA; v_call: TRBV11-2; clone_size: few; cdr3_aa: CASSLDQAETQYF; cdr3_nt: TGTGCCAGCAGCTTAGATCAGGCTGAGACCCAGTACTTC
j_call: TRBJ1-2; cdr3_length: 15; d_call: TRBD1; v_call: TRBV4-1; clone_size: NA; cdr3_aa: CASSQAGTGNYGYTF; cdr3_nt: TGCGCCAGCAGCCAGGCCGGGACAGGGAACTATGGCTACACCTTC
j_call: TRBJ2-3; cdr3_length: 16; d_call: NA; v_call: TRBV28; clone_size: NA; cdr3_aa: CASSSTWPQVGDTQYF; cdr3_nt: TGTGCCAGCAGCTCTACTTGGCCCCAGGTTGGAGATACGCAGTATTTT
j_call: TRBJ2-5; cdr3_length: 16; d_call: TRBD1; v_call: TRBV11-2; clone_size: NA; cdr3_aa: CASSLAGQGAWETQYF; cdr3_nt: TGTGCCAGCAGCTTGGCCGGACAGGGGGCTTGGGAGACCCAGTACTTC